Listed below are T cell receptor beta chains from one sample, sequenced in a study of blood T cell repertoires in COVID-19. Profiled with immunoSEQ multiplex PCR; TCRdb holds only in-frame clones, not every one. The table has over 250,000 clones, roughly 85% seen once; the top ten hold roughly 9.4%. The specimen sequenced was peripheral blood. Source of these receptors: a woman aged 45 to 65 who had recovered from COVID-19. Each CDR3 is given with its conserved first and last residue. Only part of the rows carry a size: once, few, many, or a class if the clone is expanded.

J	V	length	size	CDR3
TRBJ1-6	TRBV28	16	.	CASTLVTGGDNSPLHF
TRBJ1-1	TRBV4-3	15	.	CASSQEGQGWTEAFF
TRBJ2-1	TRBV10-3	16	.	CAISEVRRGADNEQFF
TRBJ2-1	TRBV28	15	.	CASSLPSGANNEQFF
TRBJ1-1	TRBV7-2	15	.	CASSFSGITNTEAFF
TRBJ2-2	TRBV27	14	.	CASEDRGQNGELFF
TRBJ2-1	TRBV7-2	15	.	CASSPKASVYNEQFF
TRBJ2-2	TRBV28	14	.	CATFGGANTGELFF
TRBJ1-2	TRBV7-9	14	.	CASRPWQGDYGYTF
TRBJ2-7	TRBV28	14	.	CASTPPGSGNEQYF
TRBJ2-3	TRBV27	20	once	CASSPTGGPGLVTSTDTQYF
TRBJ2-3	TRBV6-2/TRBV6-3	17	few	CASSSITSGSTGDTQYF
TRBJ1-1	TRBV19	13	.	CASSRRTEVKAFF
TRBJ2-7	TRBV28	14	.	CASRATDRGYEQYF
TRBJ1-1	TRBV6-2/TRBV6-3	17	once	CASSYPGQGYSNTEAFF
TRBJ2-1	TRBV12-1	19	.	CASSLPRREGLSSYNEQFF
TRBJ1-5	TRBV12-3/TRBV12-4	13	.	CASSRAVNQPQHF
TRBJ1-2	TRBV2	13	.	CASSVAGDYGYTF
TRBJ1-5	TRBV2	15	.	CASSGSVNYNQPQHF
TRBJ2-2	TRBV6-5	15	.	CASSPGVLATGELFF
TRBJ1-5	TRBV19	15	.	CASMGTGGSNQPQHF
TRBJ1-5	TRBV28	16	.	CASSLLSRGPNQPQHF
TRBJ2-5	TRBV7-3	16	.	CASSLSGTGGEETQYF
TRBJ1-3	TRBV10-3	15	.	CAIRSLGVSWNTIYF
TRBJ2-3	TRBV27	15	.	CASSGRDSRTDTQYF
TRBJ2-3	TRBV29-1	17	.	CSVEGTSGRISTDTQYF
TRBJ2-7	TRBV6-1	16	.	CASSEEPEGFSYEQYF
TRBJ1-5	TRBV29-1	14	.	CSTWTGNSNQPQHF
TRBJ2-7	TRBV4-2	14	.	CASSQGRTTYEQYF
TRBJ2-2	TRBV14	15	once	CASSQGSEVTGELFF
TRBJ2-1	TRBV10-3	13	.	CAIRGSNYNEQFF
TRBJ1-2	TRBV10-2	16	once	CASRGGDPSGNYGYTF
TRBJ2-3	TRBV6-5	14	.	CASSYGRGADTQYF
TRBJ2-5	TRBV28	16	.	CASSFNSRGVRETQYF
TRBJ2-5	TRBV11-2	12	once	CASSLDRGPQYF
TRBJ2-2	TRBV12-3/TRBV12-4	13	.	CANTGMNTGELFF
TRBJ2-3	TRBV7-2	17	.	CASSLRWGGSGPDTQYF
TRBJ1-3	TRBV7-9	14	.	CASSLWESGNTIYF
TRBJ2-7	TRBV28	14	.	CATTTGGNSYEQYF
TRBJ1-2	TRBV7-6	15	.	CASSSYRGPSYGYTF
TRBJ1-1	TRBV28	15	.	CASSFQTGWNTEAFF
TRBJ1-1	TRBV30	13	.	CAWSPGVNTEAFF
TRBJ2-7	TRBV4-3	14	.	CASSHGQGGYEQYF
TRBJ1-2	TRBV27	12	.	CASSSQGKGYTF
TRBJ1-4	TRBV28	14	.	CASSQQGSNEKLFF
TRBJ1-2	TRBV2	12	.	CASDRGGYGYTF